These T cell receptor beta chains were read from a single sample in a study of OX40 agonist ivuxolimab in advanced cancers. The protocol was immunoSEQ multiplex PCR, while the TCRdb copy is restricted to in-frame clones and leaves out a portion. This sample has 85,000 to 100,000 clones, with roughly 94% found just once. Sequenced here: CD4+ or CD8+ T cells sorted from blood, sampled in a trial of the OX40 agonist ivuxolimab. The receptors were sampled from an adult with an advanced solid tumor such as melanoma, head and neck, liver or kidney cancer. The CDR3 runs from the conserved cysteine through the conserved F or W. The order of the fields is clone size, D gene, J gene, V gene, CDR3 DNA, CDR3 protein. A D gene is named only where the DNA matches it firmly. Some rows have no size entry. The others give once, few or many, or a class for an expanded clone.

size: once
D: -
J: TRBJ1-4
V: TRBV29-1
DNA: TGCAGCGCGGAAGCAGCAACTAATGAAAAACTGTTTTTT
CDR3: CSAEAATNEKLFF

size: -
D: -
J: TRBJ1-6
V: TRBV7-9
DNA: TGTGCCAGAAGAAACAGGGTGAGCTCCTATAATTCACCCCTCCACTTT
CDR3: CARRNRVSSYNSPLHF

size: once
D: -
J: TRBJ2-4
V: TRBV27
DNA: TGTCCACGCCCCGAAAACATTCAGTACTTC
CDR3: CPRPENIQYF

size: -
D: -
J: TRBJ2-2
V: TRBV4-2
DNA: TGTGCCAGCAGCCAAGATCCCTCCACCGGGGAGCTGTTTTTT
CDR3: CASSQDPSTGELFF

size: -
D: TRBD2
J: TRBJ2-7
V: TRBV7-7
DNA: TGTGCTAGCAGTCCTACTAGCGGCCTTTCCTACGAGCAGTACTTC
CDR3: CASSPTSGLSYEQYF

size: -
D: -
J: TRBJ2-7
V: TRBV20-1
DNA: TGCAGTGCTTCTACCTCCTACGAGCAGTACTTC
CDR3: CSASTSYEQYF

size: -
D: -
J: TRBJ1-3
V: TRBV6-6
DNA: TGTGCCAGCGCACATGGGGGGGGAAACACCATATATTTT
CDR3: CASAHGGGNTIYF

size: -
D: TRBD2
J: TRBJ2-1
V: TRBV9
DNA: TGTGCCAGCACCCGGACTAGCGGTGGCCACAATGAGCAGTTCTTC
CDR3: CASTRTSGGHNEQFF

size: -
D: -
J: TRBJ1-4
V: TRBV18
DNA: TGTGCCAGCTCACGGGGGACGGGGGAAAAACTGTTTTTT
CDR3: CASSRGTGEKLFF

size: few
D: TRBD1
J: TRBJ1-1
V: TRBV7-3
DNA: TGTGCCAGCAGCTTCACAGGGGGAAGCACTGAAGCTTTCTTT
CDR3: CASSFTGGSTEAFF

size: -
D: -
J: TRBJ2-5
V: TRBV19
DNA: TGTGCCAGTAGTATAGGTGGCTTTAGGGAGACCCAGTACTTC
CDR3: CASSIGGFRETQYF

size: -
D: TRBD1
J: TRBJ1-4
V: TRBV18
DNA: TGTGCCAGCTCACCACTTTTGGGACCCGGGACAGGGCCTGAAAAACTGTTTTTT
CDR3: CASSPLLGPGTGPEKLFF

size: once
D: TRBD2
J: TRBJ2-1
V: TRBV28
DNA: TGTGCCAGCAGTTTGGCGGGACTAGCGGGAGGCAATGAGCAGTTCTTC
CDR3: CASSLAGLAGGNEQFF

size: -
D: -
J: TRBJ1-1
V: TRBV2
DNA: TGTGCCAGCAGGGCAGATTACACTGAAGCTTTCTTT
CDR3: CASRADYTEAFF

size: -
D: TRBD1
J: TRBJ1-4
V: TRBV7-8
DNA: TGTGCCAGCAGCGGCCGGGGACAGGGGGCTGCAAAACTGTTTTTT
CDR3: CASSGRGQGAAKLFF

size: once
D: -
J: TRBJ1-4
V: TRBV2
DNA: TGTGCCAGCAGAAGGGCAGGGCGGGGTGAAAAACTGTTTTTT
CDR3: CASRRAGRGEKLFF

size: once
D: TRBD2
J: TRBJ2-5
V: TRBV28
DNA: TGTGCCAGCAGTTTTGATACATTCGCCCAGCGGGAGGGCCGGGAGACCCAGTACTTC
CDR3: CASSFDTFAQREGRETQYF

size: -
D: -
J: TRBJ2-1
V: TRBV9
DNA: TGTGCCAGCAGCCGCTCAGGGAGCTCCTACAATGAGCAGTTCTTC
CDR3: CASSRSGSSYNEQFF

size: few
D: TRBD1
J: TRBJ1-1
V: TRBV9
DNA: TGTGCCAGCAGCGGAACAGGGGCGACTGAAGCTTTCTTT
CDR3: CASSGTGATEAFF

size: -
D: TRBD1
J: TRBJ1-1
V: TRBV7-8
DNA: TGTGCCAGCAGCTTAGCGGGACAGTATAACACTGAAGCTTTCTTT
CDR3: CASSLAGQYNTEAFF

size: -
D: -
J: TRBJ2-7
V: TRBV9
DNA: TGTGCCAGCAGCGTAGTCGGGGGCCACGAGCAGTACTTC
CDR3: CASSVVGGHEQYF

size: -
D: -
J: TRBJ2-3
V: TRBV6-5
DNA: TGTGCCAGCACGCAGGGGGATACGCAGTATTTT
CDR3: CASTQGDTQYF

size: -
D: TRBD1
J: TRBJ2-7
V: TRBV9
DNA: TGTGCCAGCAGCGTAGTGGCAGGGGGCGAGCAGTACTTC
CDR3: CASSVVAGGEQYF

size: -
D: -
J: TRBJ1-1
V: TRBV5-1
DNA: TGCGCCAGCAGCTTGATGGGGGGTTGGAACACTGAAGCTTTCTTT
CDR3: CASSLMGGWNTEAFF

size: -
D: -
J: TRBJ2-7
V: TRBV13
DNA: TGTGCCAGCAGCTTAGGCGGGGATTACTCCTACGAGCAGTACTTC
CDR3: CASSLGGDYSYEQYF